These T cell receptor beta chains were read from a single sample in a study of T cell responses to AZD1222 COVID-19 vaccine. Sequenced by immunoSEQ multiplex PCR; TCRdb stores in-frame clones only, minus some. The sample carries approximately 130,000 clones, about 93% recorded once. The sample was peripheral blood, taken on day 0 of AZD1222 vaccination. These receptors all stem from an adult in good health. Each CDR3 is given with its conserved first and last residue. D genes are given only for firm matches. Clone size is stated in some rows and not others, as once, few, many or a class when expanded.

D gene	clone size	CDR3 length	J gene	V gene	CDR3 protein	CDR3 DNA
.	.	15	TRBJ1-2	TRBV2	CASSEFTGTDYGYTF	TGTGCCAGCAGTGAATTCACAGGGACTGACTATGGCTACACCTTC
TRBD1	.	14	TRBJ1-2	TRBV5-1	CASSLPGTGQGYTF	TGCGCCAGCAGCTTGCCCGGGACAGGGCAGGGCTACACCTTC
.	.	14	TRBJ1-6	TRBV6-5	CASRTGAWDSPLHF	TGTGCCAGCAGGACCGGGGCCTGGGATTCACCCCTCCACTTT
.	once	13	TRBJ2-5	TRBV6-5	CASSSLVRETQYF	TGTGCCAGCAGTTCCCTGGTCCGGGAGACCCAGTACTTC
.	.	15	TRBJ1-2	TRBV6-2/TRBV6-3	CASSYPWDPPYGYTF	TGTGCCAGCAGTTACCCTTGGGATCCTCCCTATGGCTACACCTTC
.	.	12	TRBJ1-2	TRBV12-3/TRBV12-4	CASSFSNYGYTF	TGTGCCAGCAGTTTTAGTAACTATGGCTACACCTTC
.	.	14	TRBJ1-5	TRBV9	CASSPSTGNQPQHF	TGTGCCAGCAGCCCTTCAACTGGCAATCAGCCCCAGCATTTT
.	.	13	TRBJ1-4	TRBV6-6	CASSQIGAEKLFF	TGTGCCAGCAGCCAAATAGGGGCGGAAAAACTGTTTTTT
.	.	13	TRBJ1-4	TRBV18	CASSALANEKLFF	TGTGCCAGCTCGGCACTGGCTAATGAAAAACTGTTTTTT
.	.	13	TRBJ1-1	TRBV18	CASSGKKDTEAFF	TGTGCCAGCTCCGGGAAAAAGGACACTGAAGCTTTCTTT
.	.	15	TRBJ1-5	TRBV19	CASSRTGSSNQPQHF	TGTGCCAGTAGTCGAACAGGGTCGAGCAATCAGCCCCAGCATTTT
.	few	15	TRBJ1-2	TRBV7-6	CASSLDSKANYGYTF	TGTGCCAGCAGCTTGGACTCAAAAGCTAACTATGGCTACACCTTC
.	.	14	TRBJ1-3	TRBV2	CASRTGFSGNTIYF	TGTGCCAGCAGAACAGGATTCTCTGGAAACACCATATATTTT
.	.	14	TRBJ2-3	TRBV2	CASSRDMSTDTQYF	TGTGCCAGCAGCAGGGACATGTCGACAGATACGCAGTATTTT
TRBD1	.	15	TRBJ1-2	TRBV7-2	CASSLAPGQGYGYTF	TGTGCCAGCAGCTTAGCCCCCGGACAGGGCTATGGCTACACCTTC
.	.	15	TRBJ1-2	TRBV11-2	CASSLIPGSGDGYTF	TGTGCCAGCAGCTTAATCCCCGGGTCGGGCGATGGCTACACCTTC
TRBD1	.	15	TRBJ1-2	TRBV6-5	CASRAPGQGDYGYTF	TGTGCCAGCAGAGCCCCGGGACAGGGAGATTATGGCTACACCTTC
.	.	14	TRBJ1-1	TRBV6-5	CASVVTPGVTEAFF	TGTGCCAGCGTCGTCACCCCCGGAGTTACTGAAGCTTTCTTT
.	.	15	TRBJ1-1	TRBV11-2	CASSLDLQVSTEAFF	TGTGCCAGCAGCTTAGATCTACAGGTCAGTACTGAAGCTTTCTTT
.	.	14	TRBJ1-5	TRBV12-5	CASGLTVRPGPQHF	TGTGCTAGTGGTTTGACAGTACGTCCTGGGCCCCAGCATTTT
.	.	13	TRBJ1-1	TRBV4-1	CASSQEPYTEAFF	TGCGCCAGCAGCCAAGAACCCTACACTGAAGCTTTCTTT
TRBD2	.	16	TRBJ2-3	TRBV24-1	CATSDQLAGGPDTQYF	TGTGCCACCAGTGATCAACTAGCGGGGGGGCCAGATACGCAGTATTTT
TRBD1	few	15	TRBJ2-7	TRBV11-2	CASTPTGGAFYEQYF	TGTGCCAGCACACCAACAGGGGGCGCGTTCTACGAGCAGTACTTC
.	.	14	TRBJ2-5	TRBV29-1	CSVYTGTGWETQYF	TGCAGCGTTTACACCGGGACTGGCTGGGAGACCCAGTACTTC
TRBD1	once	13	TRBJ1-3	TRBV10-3	CASYDRVDNTIYF	TGTGCCAGCTACGACAGGGTAGATAACACCATATATTTT
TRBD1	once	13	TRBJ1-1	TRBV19	CASIGQGSTEAFF	TGTGCCAGTATCGGACAGGGAAGCACTGAAGCTTTCTTT
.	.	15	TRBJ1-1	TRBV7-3	CASSLNYGRNTEAFF	TGTGCCAGCAGCTTGAACTACGGTAGGAACACTGAAGCTTTCTTT
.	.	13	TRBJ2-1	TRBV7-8	CASSFLGADEQFF	TGTGCCAGCAGCTTCCTCGGAGCGGATGAGCAGTTCTTC
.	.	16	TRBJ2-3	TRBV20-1	CSARDVTGTGPDTQYF	TGCAGTGCTCGTGACGTAACCGGAACGGGACCAGATACGCAGTATTTT
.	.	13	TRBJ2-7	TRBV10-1	CASSESAPYEQYF	TGCGCCAGCAGTGAGTCGGCACCCTACGAGCAGTACTTC
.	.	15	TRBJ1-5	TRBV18	CASSPQTTSNQPQHF	TGTGCCAGCTCACCACAAACAACTAGCAATCAGCCCCAGCATTTT
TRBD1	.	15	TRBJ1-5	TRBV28	CASSLGTEHNQPQHF	TGTGCCAGCAGTTTAGGGACAGAGCACAATCAGCCCCAGCATTTT
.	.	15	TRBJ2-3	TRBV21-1	CASSGLAGSTDTQYF	TGTGCCAGCAGCGGACTAGCGGGGAGCACAGATACGCAGTATTTT
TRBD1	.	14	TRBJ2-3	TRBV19	CASAGTGVIDTQYF	TGTGCCAGCGCAGGGACAGGGGTAATAGATACGCAGTATTTT
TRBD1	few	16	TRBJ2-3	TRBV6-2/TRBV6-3	CASSYPTGIGTDTQYF	TGTGCCAGCAGTTACCCGACAGGGATCGGCACAGATACGCAGTATTTT
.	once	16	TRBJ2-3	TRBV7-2	CASSLEGGWSTDTQYF	TGTGCCAGCAGCTTAGAGGGGGGCTGGAGCACAGATACGCAGTATTTT
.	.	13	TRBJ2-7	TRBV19	CASKRGPTGEQYF	TGTGCCAGTAAACGAGGGCCAACGGGCGAGCAGTACTTC
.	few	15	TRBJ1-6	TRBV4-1	CASSQEEGLVIPLHF	TGCGCCAGCAGCCAAGAAGAGGGACTCGTCATCCCCCTCCACTTT